This TCR beta chain came from a study of OX40 agonist ivuxolimab in advanced cancers. Whole-study context: Those enrolled were approximately 87% male, with a mean age of roughly 62 years and ages from roughly 20 to 90. Study-level results: Researchers did not determine the expanded peripheral T cells' antigen specificity.

As to this clone: Its antigen remains unknown.

TCRdb's table, derived via immunoSEQ multiplex PCR, lists solely in-frame clones and lacks some. The profile shows 35,000 to 50,000 clones, approximately 78% of them singletons. Sequences were derived from CD4+ or CD8+ T cells sorted from blood, sampled in a trial of the OX40 agonist ivuxolimab. This sequence was found in an adult with an advanced solid tumor such as melanoma, head and neck, liver or kidney cancer.

The CDR3 here is CASSYTYREPKGYTF. In DNA form, the CDR3 reads TGTGCCAGCAGTTACACATACAGGGAACCTAAGGGCTACACCTTC. The chain recombines TRBV6-5 with TRBJ1-2; D possibly corresponds to TRBD1 (6 bases). The CDR3 totals 15 residues. V was clipped by 2 bases and J by 8 bases, with 18 bases between them. CDR1 is MNHEY and CDR2 is SVGAGI in the germline V gene.